The 17 T cell receptor beta chains below come from one sample, sequenced in a study of naive and memory T cell subsets. The study, taken as a whole, reports: Naive repertoires, especially CD8, held a few larger clonotypes, possibly memory cells re-expressing CD45RA.

An equimolar mix of two oligonucleotides served as the beta constant-region primer for TRBC1 and TRBC2. Ligated cDNA was amplified by four rounds of PCR with nested alpha and beta constant-region primers and SP2. MiXCR was run by TCRdb on the UMI-ligation and nested PCR reads, yielding one entry per CDR3 protein. This table holds about 99,000 distinct CDR3 sequences, more than 14% found once. Antigen specificity for these receptors is unknown. Sequenced: naive CD8+ T cells from blood. These receptors were collected from a human donor in good health.

The CDR3 protein is CASSLEWGTNEKLFF. As DNA, the CDR3 is TGTGCCAGCAGCTTGGAATGGGGGACTAATGAAAAACTGTTTTTT. The rearrangement joins TRBV5-5 to TRBJ1-4; D perhaps matches TRBD1 (5 bases). Per germline, CDR1 SGHKS and CDR2 YYEKEE (reference sequence). The V and J ends lost 0 bases and 2 bases respectively, with 8 bases between them. This CDR3 has 15 residues. The variable domain in full, with the rest retrieved from reference TRBV5-5 and TRBJ1-4, is DAGVTQSPTHLIKTRGQQVTLRCSPISGHKSVSWYQQVLGQGPQFIFQYYEKEERGRGNFPDRFSARQFPNYSSELNVNALLLGDSALYLCASSLEWGTNEKLFFGSGTQLSVL.

This chain joins TRBV5-4 and TRBJ1-1; D might be TRBD1 (6 bases). The germline gives CDR1 SGHNT, CDR2 YYREEE (reference sequence). CDR3 size: 14 residues. V lost 4 bases, J lost 3 bases, and 13 bases lay in between. The DNA for the CDR3 is TGTGCCAGCAGCCACCGACAGGCGGACACTGAAGCTTTCTTT. Translated: CASSHRQADTEAFF.

This clonotype was found many times. This sequence joins TRBV12-3 or TRBV12-4 and TRBJ1-4; the D is unclear. The CDR3 has 13 amino acids. V gave up 1 base and J gave up 7 bases, with 7 bases separating them. The CDR3 sequence: CASSLVPREKLFF. CDR3 sequence (DNA): TGTGCCAGCAGTTTAGTCCCCCGTGAAAAACTGTTTTTT.

This clonotype has just a few counts. The V call is TRBV15, the J call TRBJ1-1, with 10 bases matching TRBD1. Per germline, CDR1 LNHNV and CDR2 YYDKDF (reference sequence). The CDR3 runs to 15 residues. V was pared by 5 bases and J by 4 bases, with 7 bases of the junction left unmatched. CDR3 in amino acids: CATSGRQGAFTEAFF. The CDR3 region has the DNA TGTGCCACCAGCGGAAGACAGGGGGCTTTCACTGAAGCTTTCTTT.

This rearrangement joins TRBV27 to TRBJ1-6, with TRBD1 matching over 8 bases. J gave up 9 bases and V 6 bases, and 16 bases lay outside the gene matches. This CDR3 spans 17 amino acids. From germline, CDR1 is MNHEY and CDR2 SMNVEV (reference sequence). CDR3 sequence reads: CASRMILNGQGVSPLHF. CDR3 bases: TGTGCCAGCAGAATGATTTTGAACGGACAGGGAGTTTCACCCCTCCACTTT.

A note on this clonotype: One end of the junction does not line up with germline, which may come from a read error. The genes are TRBV20-1 and TRBJ2-1, with D perhaps TRBD1 or TRBD2 (5 bases each). The CDR3 runs to 11 residues. From germline, CDR1 is DFQATT and CDR2 SNEGSKA (reference sequence). The CDR3 sequence: CSARGQKGTLF. CDR3 nucleotide sequence: TGCAGTGCTAGAGGGCAGAAGGGGACCCTCTTC.

V and J are TRBV5-4 and TRBJ2-7; 8 bases are a match to TRBD2. Unmatched junction bases numbered 10, after V lost 4 bases and J lost 1 base. CDR1 and CDR2 from the germline V gene are SGHNT and YYREEE (reference sequence). The CDR3 extends over 16 amino acids. CDR3 in DNA: TGTGCCAGCAGCCATCAGGTGGGCGGGAGGTCCTACGAGCAGTACTTC. Translating it yields CASSHQVGGRSYEQYF.

This clonotype came up a few times. The gene calls are TRBV16 and TRBJ1-1, with no clear D. Germline values: CDR1 KGHSY, CDR2 FQNENV. With 0 bases removed from V and 8 bases from J, the gap between germline ends came to 7 bases. CDR3 length: 12 amino acids. CDR3 region: CASSQSVGEAFF. CDR3 nucleotide sequence: TGTGCCAGCAGCCAATCGGTAGGCGAAGCTTTCTTT.

The chain has TRBV4-1 and TRBJ1-4; TRBD1 matches 7 bases. Germline V CDR1 and CDR2: MGHRA, YSYEKL. The CDR3 extends over 12 amino acids. Trimming at V came to 6 bases and at J to 6 bases, leaving 1 base not matched to a gene. The CDR3 DNA follows: TGCGCCAGCAGTACAGGGGATGAAAAACTGTTTTTT. Its protein product is CASSTGDEKLFF.

In regard to this clonotype: Just one base apart from a much larger clone, this may be a read error. Since no conserved phenylalanine or tryptophan closes the CDR3, a read error is the likely cause. V usage is TRBV12-3 or TRBV12-4 and J usage is TRBJ2-3; D is ambiguous. The length of the CDR3 is 12 residues. V dropped 7 bases and J dropped 6 bases, with 11 bases sitting between them. The CDR3 loop reads CASTNGGDTQYS. Here the CDR3 DNA reads TGTGCCAGCACCAACGGTGGGGATACGCAGTATTCT.

Ten or more counts support this clonotype. V usage is TRBV11-3 and J usage is TRBJ2-5, with 9 bases aligning to TRBD2. Germline lookup yields CDR1 SGHNT and CDR2 YENEEA. With 4 bases clipped from V and 1 base from J, the junction kept 4 bases outside the gene matches. CDR3 length: 15 residues. In DNA form, the CDR3 reads TGTGCCAGCAGCTCCCTAGCGGGACTCCAAGAGACCCAGTACTTC. Translating it yields CASSSLAGLQETQYF.

The V gene is TRBV7-8, the J gene TRBJ2-7; D uncertain. Germline values: CDR1 SGHVS, CDR2 FQNEAQ. The CDR3 has 12 residues. The V end was cut by 7 bases, the J end by 6 bases, with 13 bases between. The CDR3 nucleotides read TGTGCCAGCACCCGCAAAAGCACCGAGCAGTACTTC. Translated: CASTRKSTEQYF.

In this sample, this clonotype turned up a few times. The chain combines TRBV9 with TRBJ2-1; TRBD2 matches 9 bases. V lost 8 bases and J lost 6; bases outside the gene matches: 6. Looked up from germline, CDR1 is SGDLS and CDR2 is YYNGEE. The CDR3 has 13 residues. For the CDR3, the DNA is TGTGCCAGTAGTAATAGCGGGGGCAATGAGCAGTTCTTC. It is translated as CASSNSGGNEQFF. The variable domain in full, with the rest retrieved from reference TRBV9 and TRBJ2-1, is DSGVTQTPKHLITATGQRVTLRCSPRSGDLSVYWYQQSLDQGLQFLIQYYNGEERAKGNILERFSAQQFPDLHSELNLSSLELGDSALYFCASSNSGGNEQFFGPGTRLTVL.

This clonotype was detected many times. The V and J genes are TRBV7-7 and TRBJ2-3; TRBD1 matches at 10 bases. Trimming removed 5 bases from V and 6 bases from J; junction bases left unmatched: 11. Germline V gene lookup returns CDR1 SSHAT and CDR2 FNYEAQ (reference sequence). This CDR3 is built from 16 residues. The CDR3: CASSSHAGTGADTQYF. DNA of the CDR3: TGTGCCAGCAGCAGCCACGCCGGGACAGGGGCCGATACGCAGTATTTT.

The sample holds a few counts of this clonotype. The chain has TRBV4-2 and TRBJ1-3; D is unresolved. The CDR3 has 18 residues. CDR1 LGHNA and CDR2 YNFKEQ come from the germline V gene. Trimming took 0 bases from V and 0 from J, leaving 15 bases between them. The CDR3 DNA reads TGTGCCAGCAGCCAAGAGTGGGTTGCGATAAGCTCTGGAAACACCATATATTTT. Translated, it gives CASSQEWVAISSGNTIYF.

V and J are TRBV20-1 and TRBJ1-2; D is possibly TRBD1 (6 bases). Deletions cut 1 base from V and 2 bases from J, with 17 bases between. The CDR3 sequence is 16 residues long. Germline values: CDR1 DFQATT, CDR2 SNEGSKA (reference sequence). CDR3 protein: CSARGGGGRSNYGYTF. In DNA form, the CDR3 reads TGCAGTGCTAGAGGAGGGGGAGGGAGGAGCAACTATGGCTACACCTTC.

This clonotype was counted only a few times. V usage is TRBV7-2 and J usage is TRBJ2-7; 7 positions match TRBD1. CDR3 length: 14 amino acids. Germline CDR1 reads SGHTA; CDR2 reads FQGNSA. V was clipped by 5 bases and J by 6 bases; unmatched bases: 10. This CDR3 reads CASSQDRTWGEQYF. CDR3 DNA sequence: TGTGCCAGCAGCCAGGACAGGACCTGGGGCGAGCAGTACTTC.